This is a list of T cell receptor beta chains from one sample in a study of shared T cell receptors in the human thymus. Here immunoSEQ multiplex PCR was the method, and the copy in TCRdb shows in-frame clones only, minus some. The sample records almost 550,000 clones, around 78% being singletons. These data were likewise used in another study, on human thymus T cells.

The sequenced material came from thymocytes. The receptors here all came from a boy under three years old with a congenital heart defect. The CDR3 runs from the conserved cysteine through the conserved F or W. Each record gives: clone size, D gene, J gene, V gene, CDR3 DNA, CDR3 protein. D genes are given only for firm matches. Clone size is stated in some rows and not others, as once, few, many or a class when expanded.

>few|.|TRBJ2-7|TRBV5-8
TGTGCCAGCATTAGGACTAGCAGGGGGAGCTCCTACGAGCAGTACTTC
CASIRTSRGSSYEQYF
>once|TRBD1|TRBJ1-5|TRBV28
TGTGCCAGCAGTTTGCGGGGGACAGGGGTAGAAAAAAGCAATCAGCCCCAGCATTTT
CASSLRGTGVEKSNQPQHF
>.|TRBD1|TRBJ1-4|TRBV5-1
TGCGCCAGCAGCTTACAGGGGGCCTGGGATGAAAAACTGTTTTTT
CASSLQGAWDEKLFF
>once|TRBD2|TRBJ2-7|TRBV12-5
TGTGCTAGTGGAAAAAGCGGGAGCTACGAGCAGTACTTC
CASGKSGSYEQYF
>.|.|TRBJ1-4|TRBV21-1
TGTGCCAGCAGCAAAGACGAGGGTTCGGCTAATGAAAAACTGTTTTTT
CASSKDEGSANEKLFF
>once|.|TRBJ2-1|TRBV5-1
TGCGCCAGCAGCTTGGCCCCCCGACTAGTAGGGAATGAGCAGTTCTTC
CASSLAPRLVGNEQFF
>.|.|TRBJ2-5|TRBV7-8
TGTGCCAGCAGCTTAAATCGTGGGATCCGGCCGAGGGAGGAGACCCAGTACTTC
CASSLNRGIRPREETQYF
>.|.|TRBJ1-3|TRBV29-1
TGCAGCGTTGCCGGTTTGTATGGAAACACCATATATTTT
CSVAGLYGNTIYF
>.|TRBD2|TRBJ2-1|TRBV5-1
TGCGCCAGCAGCCCCGGCTTTCGGGACCGCGGGACTAGGGAGTTCTTC
CASSPGFRDRGTREFF
>.|TRBD1|TRBJ1-2|TRBV5-1
TGCGCCAGCAGCTTGGCTGGGACAGGGTTTGATGGCTACACCTTC
CASSLAGTGFDGYTF
>.|.|TRBJ1-5|TRBV10-2
TGCGCCAGCAGTGACGGTATAGCGAGTCAGCCCCAGCATTTT
CASSDGIASQPQHF
>.|.|TRBJ2-7|TRBV11-2
TGTGCCAGCAGCTTAGAGGGGCCCTACGAGCAGTACTTC
CASSLEGPYEQYF
>few|.|TRBJ2-7|TRBV19
TGTGCCAGTATGCCGCCATGGGGCGGAAATTACGAGCAGTACTTC
CASMPPWGGNYEQYF
>.|TRBD2|TRBJ2-1|TRBV6-5
TGTGCCAGTCATTTTATCCGGGGGGATGAGCAGTTCTTC
CASHFIRGDEQFF
>.|TRBD2|TRBJ2-7|TRBV7-9
TGTGCCAGCAGCCCTCGGACTAGCGGGCGGTGGGGGGAGCAGTACTTC
CASSPRTSGRWGEQYF
>.|TRBD2|TRBJ2-2|TRBV5-8
TGTGCCAGCAGCTTCGGCGGGAGGGCGGCCGGGGAGCTGTTTTTT
CASSFGGRAAGELFF
>.|TRBD2|TRBJ2-3|TRBV4-2
TGTGCCAGCAGCCAAGAGGGGGGAGGGCCGCAAGTCACAGATACGCAGTATTTT
CASSQEGGGPQVTDTQYF
>.|.|TRBJ2-7|TRBV7-8
TGTGCCAGCAGCTTAGAGCAGAGGGCCACCTACGAGCAGTACTTC
CASSLEQRATYEQYF
>.|.|TRBJ2-5|TRBV4-1
TGCGCCAGCAGCCAAGATGAGGGAGTCGAGACCCAGTACTTC
CASSQDEGVETQYF
>.|TRBD2|TRBJ2-7|TRBV11-2
TGTGCCAGCAGCCCGAGAGGGACTAGCGCCTACGAGCAGTACTTC
CASSPRGTSAYEQYF
>.|.|TRBJ2-7|TRBV6-6
TGTACCAGCAGTTACTCGAGGGGGGGCAGAGCCGTTAACCAGTACTTC
CTSSYSRGGRAVNQYF
>.|.|TRBJ2-7|TRBV5-1
TGCGCCAGCAGTATGCACCGACTAGCCTACGAGCAGTACTTC
CASSMHRLAYEQYF
>.|TRBD1|TRBJ2-7|TRBV27
TGTGCCAGCAGTTCGGGACAGGGGTACGAGCAGTACTTC
CASSSGQGYEQYF
>.|.|TRBJ2-5|TRBV29-1
TGCAGCGTTTACAGAGCGGCCCAAGAGACCCAGTACTTC
CSVYRAAQETQYF
>.|.|TRBJ2-7|TRBV2
TGTGCCAGCGGCTCAGGGTGGGGTGAGCAGTACTTC
CASGSGWGEQYF
>.|.|TRBJ2-3|TRBV5-4
TGTGCCAGCAGCTCAGGCAGGAAAACAGATACGCAGTATTTT
CASSSGRKTDTQYF
>.|TRBD1|TRBJ1-1|TRBV10-1
TGCGCCAGCAGTGCTTCTCACAGGGGGGTAAACGCTGAAGCTTTCTTT
CASSASHRGVNAEAFF
>few|TRBD2|TRBJ2-2|TRBV14
TGTGCCAGCAGCTCCGGGACTAGCGGAGCCGGGGAGCTGTTTTTT
CASSSGTSGAGELFF
>.|TRBD2|TRBJ2-2|TRBV11-2
TGTGCCAGCTTCCACCTAGCGGGGGGCTGGGGGACCGGGGAGCTGTTTTTT
CASFHLAGGWGTGELFF
>.|TRBD1|TRBJ1-4|TRBV6-5
TGTGCCAGCAGTTGGAGACAGGGCGGAAAACTGTTTTTT
CASSWRQGGKLFF
>.|.|TRBJ2-7|TRBV5-6
TGTGCCAGCAGCTTGGACAGGGTGGCCTACGAGCAGTACTTC
CASSLDRVAYEQYF
>.|TRBD1|TRBJ1-2|TRBV30
TGTGCCTGGAAAGGGGGCATTATACATGGCTACCCCTTC
CAWKGGIIHGYPF
>.|TRBD1|TRBJ2-2|TRBV7-6
TGTGCCAGCAGCTTTCCGGGACAGCCCCGTCTAGGGGAGCTGTTTTTT
CASSFPGQPRLGELFF
>.|.|TRBJ2-7|TRBV27
TGTGCCAGCGGGGCACAGGGCTCAGACGACGAGCAGTACTTC
CASGAQGSDDEQYF
>.|.|TRBJ2-1|TRBV27
TGTGCCAGCAGTTTAACGAGTTACCCTACCTACAATGAGCAGTTCTTC
CASSLTSYPTYNEQFF
>.|TRBD1|TRBJ1-1|TRBV28
TGTGCCAGCAGCCTACAGGGGACCACGACGAACACTGAAGCTTTCTTT
CASSLQGTTTNTEAFF
>.|.|TRBJ2-7|TRBV10-3
TGTGCCATCAGTGAGTCGGTTTCGGAGGGCTCCTACGAGCAGTACTTC
CAISESVSEGSYEQYF
>.|TRBD2|TRBJ2-7|TRBV27
TGTGCCAGCAGTTCTGCGGGAGTTCTTCCCTACGAGCAGTACTTC
CASSSAGVLPYEQYF
>.|TRBD2|TRBJ2-6|TRBV27
TGTGCCAGCAGTCCCCGGCGGGGGCGTGGACTAGCGGGGAGTAGGTCTGGGGCCAACGTCCTGACTTTC
CASSPRRGRGLAGSRSGANVLTF
>few|.|TRBJ1-2|TRBV7-9
TGTGCCAGCCGAAGGGGGGGCTATGGCTACACCTTC
CASRRGGYGYTF
>.|.|TRBJ2-7|TRBV6-1
TGTGCCAGCAGTGAAAGTTTGCGCAACAGCTCCTACGAGCAGTACTTC
CASSESLRNSSYEQYF
>.|.|TRBJ2-7|TRBV14
TGTGCCAGCAGCCTCCGGGATAAATCCTACGAGCAGTACTTC
CASSLRDKSYEQYF
>once|TRBD2|TRBJ2-3|TRBV29-1
TGCAGCGTTGAAGAGAGGGAAGCGGGAGGCAGGACAGATACGCAGTATTTT
CSVEEREAGGRTDTQYF
>.|TRBD2|TRBJ2-7|TRBV5-4
TGTGCCAGCAGCTCGGGGACTAGCGGGAGCTCCTACGAGCAGTACTTC
CASSSGTSGSSYEQYF
>once|TRBD2|TRBJ2-1|TRBV5-1
TGCGCCAGCAGCTCCTGGGGACTAGCGGGAGATGAGCAGTTCTTC
CASSSWGLAGDEQFF
>.|TRBD2|TRBJ2-4|TRBV6-6
TGTGCCACCCGGGGGCGGGAGGGATACATTCAGTACTTC
CATRGREGYIQYF